Listed below are T cell receptor beta chains from one sample, sequenced in a study of blood T cells in healthy people across ages. TCRdb ran MiXCR on the 5' RACE reads and lists one entry per CDR3 protein. The repertoire includes around 1.5 million distinct CDR3 sequences, 55% to 75% of them detected once, and over 6.5% sits in the top ten. Sequencing was performed on blood. The source of these receptors is a man younger than 30 in good health. The CDR3 runs from the conserved cysteine through the conserved F or W. D genes are given only for firm matches. Only some rows state a clone size, as once, few, many or a class for expanded clones.

J: TRBJ1-2
size: few
D: TRBD1
V: TRBV6-2/TRBV6-3
CDR3: CASSRGQIQGDGYTF
DNA: TGTGCCAGCAGCCGGGGACAGATCCAAGGAGATGGCTACACCTTC

J: TRBJ2-6
size: -
D: -
V: TRBV6-4
CDR3: CASTNSGANVLTF
DNA: TGTGCCAGCACTAATTCTGGGGCCAACGTCCTGACTTTC

J: TRBJ2-5
size: -
D: TRBD1
V: TRBV3-1
CDR3: CASSQIPDRGLETQYF
DNA: TGTGCCAGCAGCCAGATACCAGACAGGGGGCTAGAGACCCAGTACTTC

J: TRBJ2-3
size: -
D: TRBD2
V: TRBV11-3
CDR3: CASSSGLATDAQYF
DNA: TGTGCCAGCAGCTCCGGACTAGCGACAGATGCGCAGTATTTT

J: TRBJ1-2
size: -
D: TRBD1
V: TRBV5-6
CDR3: CASSSMDRASNYGYTF
DNA: TGTGCCAGCAGCTCGATGGACAGGGCCTCTAACTATGGCTACACCTTC

J: TRBJ1-5
size: -
D: TRBD1
V: TRBV20-1
CDR3: CSARKTGNQPQHF
DNA: TGCAGTGCTAGAAAGACAGGGAATCAGCCCCAGCATTTT

J: TRBJ2-2
size: -
D: -
V: TRBV7-9
CDR3: CASGSDGPNTGELFF
DNA: TGTGCCAGCGGATCAGACGGACCGAACACCGGGGAGCTGTTTTTT

J: TRBJ1-3
size: -
D: -
V: TRBV12-3/TRBV12-4
CDR3: CASSTAGTGNTIYF
DNA: TGTGCCAGCAGTACGGCCGGGACGGGAAACACCATATATTTT

J: TRBJ1-4
size: -
D: -
V: TRBV4-2
CDR3: CASSQAGIGDEKLFF
DNA: TGTGCCAGCAGCCAAGCAGGTATCGGGGATGAAAAACTGTTTTTT

J: TRBJ1-2
size: -
D: -
V: TRBV21-1
CDR3: CASSKDGGRGCTF
DNA: TGTGCCAGCAGCAAAGACGGGGGCAGGGGCTGCACCTTC

J: TRBJ1-2
size: -
D: -
V: TRBV4-1
CDR3: CASSQERTGPDFYGYTF
DNA: TGCGCCAGCAGCCAAGAGAGGACTGGGCCCGACTTTTATGGCTACACCTTC

J: TRBJ2-7
size: -
D: -
V: TRBV5-4
CDR3: CASSFDGGPDYEQYF
DNA: TGTGCCAGCAGCTTCGATGGGGGACCCGACTACGAGCAGTACTTC

J: TRBJ2-3
size: -
D: TRBD2
V: TRBV3-1
CDR3: CASSPRSSGGADTQYF
DNA: TGTGCCAGCAGCCCCCGGTCTAGCGGGGGAGCAGATACGCAGTATTTT

J: TRBJ1-2
size: -
D: -
V: TRBV20-1
CDR3: CSARDRREANYGYTF
DNA: TGCAGTGCTAGAGATCGGCGGGAAGCTAACTATGGCTACACCTTC